Sequencing of this T cell receptor beta chain was carried out in a study of high-grade serous ovarian cancer treatment subgroups. Study-wide findings and caveats: TCR clonal relatedness correlated positively with neoantigen level.

Clones were read by immunoSEQ multiplex PCR, and TCRdb kept only the in-frame ones, dropping some. This table has several thousand clones, around 72% appearing once. The tumor samples were collected prior to definitive surgery or chemotherapy. The CDR3 extends over 15 amino acids. CDR1 and CDR2 from the germline V gene are SGHRS and YFSETQ. A note on this clone: Its antigen is not identified.

V and J are TRBV5-1 and TRBJ2-5, with D perhaps being TRBD1 or TRBD2 (5 bases each). The end of the DNA is better explained by TRBJ2-7, so the J call may be wrong. This receptor was identified in a human donor with high-grade serous ovarian cancer. Sequenced: tumor tissue. As DNA, the CDR3 is TGCGCCAGCAGTTCCGGGGCATCCCCGTCTTACGAGCAGTACTTC. It encodes CASSSGASPSYEQYF.